This T cell receptor beta chain was captured in a study of T cell changes during pregnancy in multiple sclerosis. The method was immunoSEQ multiplex PCR; TCRdb's version includes in-frame clones alone and lacks a portion of them. The data contain tens of thousands of clones, approximately 93% of them singletons. The germline gives CDR1 SQVTM, CDR2 ANQGSEA. V lost 5 bases, J lost 2 bases, and 11 bases lay in between. The CDR3 length is 13 residues. This specimen consisted of CD8+ T cells from peripheral blood mononuclear cells, obtained in the second trimester of pregnancy. The chain carries TRBV29-1 and TRBJ2-3; the D is unclear. This TCR derives from a female donor with multiple sclerosis, enrolled in a pregnancy study. CDR3 coding DNA: TGCAGCGTTTTCCCCGCGGCCACAGATACGCAGTATTTT. It codes for CSVFPAATDTQYF.